The clone carrying this TCR beta chain has just a few counts. The data were taken from a study of cytomegalovirus exposure and HLA in healthy donors. This CDR3 comprises 17 residues. Deletions cut 0 bases from V and 1 base from J, with 14 bases between. The germline CDR1 and CDR2 sequences are MRHNA and SNTAGT. PCR employed 60 Vbeta and 13 Jbeta primers. Assay used: immunoSEQ multiplex PCR; TCRdb lists only in-frame clones, some missing. This table has tens of thousands of clones, around two thirds appearing once. The origin of this receptor is a woman aged 45-59 years in good health and CMV-seropositive. The sample was PBMCs. V gene TRBV6-4 combines with J gene TRBJ2-3; TRBD1 is a possible D gene (5 bases). The CDR3 region has the DNA TGTGCCAGCAGTGACTCGGTAGGGGATGGGCGCACAGATACGCAGTATTTT. Protein sequence: CASSDSVGDGRTDTQYF.